This entry concerns a single TCR beta chain. The source of the sample is a study of T cell responses to AZD1222 COVID-19 vaccine. Overall study context: It was second doses at about 4 or about 12 weeks that were pooled.

This CDR3 is built from 15 residues. V was cut by 2 bases and J by 8 bases, with 18 bases left in between. CDR1 is SGHAT, CDR2 FQNNGV, per germline. Some clones are missing from TCRdb's copy, which holds only in-frame ones; the method was immunoSEQ multiplex PCR. The data hold more than 110,000 clones, with approximately 90% observed a single time. This clonotype originated in an adult in good health. This specimen consisted of peripheral blood, obtained on day 0 of AZD1222 vaccination. The chain uses TRBV11-2 and TRBJ1-1; unclear D gene. The CDR3 sequence is CASSLITGADNEAFF. The CDR3 DNA is TGTGCCAGCAGCTTAATAACCGGAGCCGATAACGAAGCTTTCTTT. Full variable domain (missing parts from reference TRBV11-2 and TRBJ1-1): EAGVAQSPRYKIIEKRQSVAFWCNPISGHATLYWYQQILGQGPKLLIQFQNNGVVDDSQLPKDRFSAERLKGVDSTLKIQPAKLEDSAVYLCASSLITGADNEAFFGQGTRLTVV.